This passage covers 22 T cell receptor beta chains from one sample sequenced in a study of T cell responses to AZD1222 COVID-19 vaccine. The data were produced by immunoSEQ multiplex PCR, yet TCRdb's version contains in-frame clones alone and is incomplete. Of approximately 89,000 clones in the sample, 90% were seen once. The sample in question was peripheral blood, obtained 28 days after the second AZD1222 dose. All receptors come from an adult who received the AZD1222 COVID-19 vaccine.

This clone was detected only once. The chain is built from TRBV7-2 and TRBJ2-1, with D unresolved. Deletions cut 5 bases from V and 8 bases from J, with 19 bases between. The CDR3 sequence is 15 residues long. Germline CDR1 is SGHTA and CDR2 is FQGNSA. CDR3: CASSTRALGSDEQFF. The CDR3 bases are TGTGCCAGCAGCACACGGGCCTTAGGGTCGGATGAGCAGTTCTTC.

The chain is built from TRBV7-9 and TRBJ1-6; D uncertain. The CDR3 sequence is 14 residues long. The V end lost 3 bases, the J end lost 4 bases, and 7 bases lay between the germline ends. Germline V gene data show CDR1 as SEHNR and CDR2 as FQNEAQ (reference sequence). CDR3 region: CASSLEQYNSPLHF. The DNA of the CDR3 is TGTGCCAGCAGCTTGGAACAGTATAATTCACCCCTCCACTTT.

The chain recombines TRBV4-3 with TRBJ2-7; the match to TRBD2 covers 8 bases. V shed 1 base and J 4 bases; nucleotides not matched to a gene: 9. In germline, CDR1 is LGHNA, CDR2 YSLEER. The CDR3 is made up of 16 amino acids. CDR3 loop: CASSQVAGQGLYEQYF. In DNA, the CDR3 is TGCGCCAGCAGCCAAGTAGCGGGGCAGGGATTGTACGAGCAGTACTTC.

The chain employs TRBV7-8 and TRBJ1-1; no clear D. The germline V gene has CDR1 SGHVS and CDR2 FQNEAQ. The V gene lost 3 bases and the J gene lost 2 bases, with 10 bases spanning the gap. This CDR3 is built from 14 residues. The CDR3 spells CASSFSRANTEAFF. The CDR3 nucleotides are TGTGCCAGCAGCTTTAGCCGGGCAAACACTGAAGCTTTCTTT.

CDR3 sequence reads: CASSLSGLFDGYTF. For the CDR3, the DNA is TGTGCCAGCAGTTTATCGGGACTTTTTGATGGCTACACCTTC. The chain links TRBV27 to TRBJ1-2; D is perhaps TRBD1 (5 bases). The V end was cut by 0 bases, the J end by 6 bases, with 11 bases between. The CDR3 extends over 14 amino acids. Germline V gene data show CDR1 as MNHEY and CDR2 as SMNVEV (reference sequence).

The V call is TRBV5-4, the J call TRBJ1-2; D is unresolved. Trimming removed 5 bases at V and 2 bases at J, with 13 bases between. Germline CDR1 reads SGHNT; CDR2 reads YYREEE (reference sequence). This CDR3 contains 14 residues. The CDR3: CASSPPTRNYGYTF. In nucleotides, the CDR3 is TGTGCCAGCAGTCCCCCGACTCGGAACTATGGCTACACCTTC.

This chain uses TRBV6-4 with TRBJ1-5; no clear D. The CDR3 is 13 amino acids. CDR1 is MRHNA, CDR2 SNTAGT, per germline. Trimming removed 4 bases from V and 3 bases from J, with 7 bases in between. The chain's CDR3 is CASSGGPNQPQHF. CDR3 nucleotide sequence: TGTGCCAGCAGTGGGGGTCCCAATCAGCCCCAGCATTTT.

This sequence joins TRBV6-5 and TRBJ2-1; 7 nucleotides line up with TRBD2. Trimming removed 6 bases from V and 5 bases from J; junction bases left unmatched: 7. The germline gives CDR1 MNHEY, CDR2 SVGAGI. The CDR3 loop spans 14 amino acids. For the CDR3, the DNA is TGTGCCAGCAGCCCCGTACTAGCGAACAATGAGCAGTTCTTC. Translation gives CASSPVLANNEQFF.

The chain employs TRBV10-3 and TRBJ1-6, with unresolved D. With 0 bases removed from V and 7 bases from J, the gap between germline ends came to 7 bases. Germline V CDR1 and CDR2: ENHRY, SYGVKD. This CDR3 is built from 14 residues. In DNA form, the CDR3 reads TGTGCCATCAGTGAGTCCGAGGAAAATTCACCCCTCCACTTT. This translates into CAISESEENSPLHF.

The chain links TRBV18 to TRBJ2-7; 12 bases agree with TRBD1. CDR1 is KGHSH, CDR2 LQKENI, per germline. The V segment lost 2 bases and the J segment 3 bases; nucleotides outside the gene matches: 14. The CDR3 loop spans 19 amino acids. CDR3 protein: CASSPFGTGGIQKHYEQYF. In nucleotides, the CDR3 is TGTGCCAGCTCACCATTCGGGACAGGGGGCATACAAAAACACTACGAGCAGTACTTC. Filled out from reference TRBV18 and TRBJ2-7, the complete variable domain reads NAGVMQNPRHLVRRRGQEARLRCSPMKGHSHVYWYRQLPEEGLKFMVYLQKENIIDESGMPKERFSAEFPKEGPSILRIQQVVRGDSAAYFCASSPFGTGGIQKHYEQYFGPGTRLTVT.

V gene TRBV7-2 combines with J gene TRBJ2-7, with D perhaps matching TRBD2 (5 bases). The CDR3 has 14 amino acids. Per germline, CDR1 SGHTA and CDR2 FQGNSA. Trimming stripped 0 bases from V and 4 bases from J, with 10 bases between. The CDR3 here is CASSLAATGYEQYF. CDR3 coding DNA: TGTGCCAGCAGCTTAGCGGCTACGGGATACGAGCAGTACTTC.

This rearrangement joins TRBV9 to TRBJ1-1; no firm D call. The V end lost 6 bases, the J end lost 0 bases, and 15 bases lay between the germline ends. This CDR3 is 15 amino acids long. Germline V CDR1 and CDR2: SGDLS, YYNGEE. CDR3 DNA sequence: TGTGCCAGCACCTTAATGAGCAGCCTGAACACTGAAGCTTTCTTT. Its translation is CASTLMSSLNTEAFF.

The chain links TRBV18 to TRBJ1-2; D uncertain. Trimming left V 3 bases short and J 3 bases short, with 14 bases between. Germline values: CDR1 KGHSH, CDR2 LQKENI. The CDR3 length is 15 residues. CDR3 DNA: TGTGCCAGCTCACCTGAGGAAGGGTTTCACTATGGCTACACCTTC. Its translation is CASSPEEGFHYGYTF.

Here the CDR3 reads CATSGGTVYGYTF. The CDR3 nucleotides read TGTGCCACCAGTGGGGGGACGGTCTATGGCTACACCTTC. The chain couples TRBV24-1 to TRBJ1-2; D might be TRBD1 (5 bases). From germline, CDR1 is KGHDR and CDR2 SFDVKD. V lost 5 bases and J 4 bases, leaving 10 bases between the germline ends. The CDR3 totals 13 residues.

This sequence joins TRBV28 and TRBJ1-2; a possible D gene is TRBD1 (5 bases). V lost 1 base, J lost 5 bases, and 14 bases lay in between. Looked up from germline, CDR1 is MDHEN and CDR2 is SYDVKM. The CDR3 covers 15 residues. CDR3: CASSLLGRGDYGYTF. CDR3 sequence (DNA): TGTGCCAGCAGTTTATTGGGGCGGGGAGATTATGGCTACACCTTC.

V gene TRBV29-1 combines with J gene TRBJ1-2; D gene uncertain. This CDR3 contains 16 residues. Germline values: CDR1 SQVTM, CDR2 ANQGSEA. V shed 2 bases and J shed 4 bases, with 20 bases lying between them. The CDR3 sequence: CSVEMYGRTMLYGYTF. For the CDR3, the DNA is TGCAGCGTTGAAATGTATGGCAGAACCATGCTCTATGGCTACACCTTC.

The gene calls are TRBV18 and TRBJ1-2, with 9 bases matching TRBD1. Germline CDR1 is KGHSH and CDR2 is LQKENI. The junction had 1 base not matched to a gene; V was cut back by 4 bases and J by 4 bases. This CDR3 spans 13 amino acids. CDR3 nucleotides: TGTGCCAGCTCACAGGGACAGGGCTATGGCTACACCTTC. It specifies CASSQGQGYGYTF. The variable domain in full, completed from reference TRBV18 and TRBJ1-2, reads NAGVMQNPRHLVRRRGQEARLRCSPMKGHSHVYWYRQLPEEGLKFMVYLQKENIIDESGMPKERFSAEFPKEGPSILRIQQVVRGDSAAYFCASSQGQGYGYTFGSGTRLTVV.

The chain carries TRBV18 and TRBJ1-1, with D unresolved. Trimming stripped 3 bases from V and 4 bases from J, with 21 bases between. This CDR3 is built from 17 residues. From germline, CDR1 is KGHSH and CDR2 LQKENI. As DNA, the CDR3 is TGTGCCAGCTCACCGTCGTGGTCTGGGCTCGGTAGCACTGAAGCTTTCTTT. It specifies CASSPSWSGLGSTEAFF.

The V call is TRBV7-2, the J call TRBJ1-6; 7 bases align to TRBD1. V was clipped by 5 bases and J by 8 bases; unmatched bases: 9. The germline V gene encodes CDR1 SGHTA and CDR2 FQGNSA. The CDR3 has 15 amino acids. CDR3 sequence: CASSPKTGTYSPLHF. The CDR3 region has the DNA TGTGCCAGCAGCCCAAAGACAGGGACCTATTCACCCCTCCACTTT.

This chain joins TRBV4-1 and TRBJ2-1; 11 bases map to TRBD2. The CDR3 runs to 14 residues. CDR1 and CDR2 from the germline V gene are MGHRA and YSYEKL. With V trimmed by 3 bases and J by 8 bases, 3 bases remained unmatched. The CDR3 protein is CASSQASGGYEQFF. CDR3 nucleotides: TGCGCCAGCAGCCAGGCTAGCGGGGGGTATGAGCAGTTCTTC.

The V gene is TRBV4-1, the J gene TRBJ2-1, with D perhaps assigned TRBD1 or TRBD2 (5 bases each). This CDR3 contains 14 residues. With 4 bases removed from V and 5 bases from J, the gap between germline ends came to 12 bases. In germline, CDR1 is MGHRA, CDR2 YSYEKL. Here the CDR3 DNA reads TGCGCCAGCAGCCTGGGACGGCTAAACAATGAGCAGTTCTTC. This encodes CASSLGRLNNEQFF.

The rearrangement joins TRBV27 to TRBJ2-3; 12 bases agree with TRBD1. This CDR3 comprises 15 residues. V gave up 4 bases and J gave up 4 bases; unmatched junction bases: 3. Looked up from germline, CDR1 is MNHEY and CDR2 is SMNVEV (reference sequence). CDR3 loop: CASSSGQGAADTQYF. The CDR3 DNA follows: TGTGCCAGCAGTTCGGGACAGGGGGCGGCAGATACGCAGTATTTT.